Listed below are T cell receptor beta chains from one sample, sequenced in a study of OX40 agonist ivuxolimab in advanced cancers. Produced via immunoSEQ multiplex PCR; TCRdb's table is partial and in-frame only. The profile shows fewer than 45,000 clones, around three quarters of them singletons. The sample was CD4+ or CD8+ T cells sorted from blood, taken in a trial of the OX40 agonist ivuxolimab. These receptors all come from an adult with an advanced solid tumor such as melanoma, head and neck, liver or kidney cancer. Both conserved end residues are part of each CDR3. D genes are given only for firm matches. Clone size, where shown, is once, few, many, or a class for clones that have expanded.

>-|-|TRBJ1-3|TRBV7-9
TGTGCCAGCAGCTCACTATACTCTGGAAACACCATATATTTT
CASSSLYSGNTIYF
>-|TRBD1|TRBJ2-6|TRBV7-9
TGTGCCAGCAGCTTAAACAGGGGGAGTGGGGCCAACGTCCTGACTTTC
CASSLNRGSGANVLTF
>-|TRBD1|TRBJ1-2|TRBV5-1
TGCGCCAGCAGCGGGGGACAGGGGTTCTATGGCTACACCTTC
CASSGGQGFYGYTF
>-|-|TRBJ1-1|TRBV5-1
TGCGCCAGCAGCTTGGGACAGACCAACACTTGGGCTTTCTTT
CASSLGQTNTWAFF
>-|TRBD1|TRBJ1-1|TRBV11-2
TGTGCCAGCAGCTCCAGGGGGGACATAACTAAGAACACTGAAGCTTTCTTT
CASSSRGDITKNTEAFF
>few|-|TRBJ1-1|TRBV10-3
TGTGCCATCAGTAGGGGTGAAACTGAAGCTTTCTTT
CAISRGETEAFF
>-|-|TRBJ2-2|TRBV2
TGTGCCAGCAGTTGGGACACAAACACCGGGGAGCTGTTTTTT
CASSWDTNTGELFF
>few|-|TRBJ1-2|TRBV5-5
TGTGCCAGCAGCTTGGCTTTGGGGCTTAACTATGGCTACACCTTC
CASSLALGLNYGYTF
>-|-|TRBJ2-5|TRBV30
TGTGCCTGGAGTATCCGCAGGCGAGAGACCCAGTACTTC
CAWSIRRRETQYF
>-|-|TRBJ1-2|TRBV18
TGTGCCAGCTCACCCGAGCCCGGGAGCGGCTACACCTTC
CASSPEPGSGYTF
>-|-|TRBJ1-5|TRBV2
TGTGCCAGCAGTGTAAGAGGGGCGTTGAATCAGCCCCAGCATTTT
CASSVRGALNQPQHF
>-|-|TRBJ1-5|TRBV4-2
TGTGCCAGCAGCCTAACCGACAGTCTCAATCAGCCCCAGCATTTT
CASSLTDSLNQPQHF
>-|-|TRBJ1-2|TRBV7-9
TGTGCCAGCAGCTTAGACGGACCCCGGGGTTATGGCTACACCTTC
CASSLDGPRGYGYTF
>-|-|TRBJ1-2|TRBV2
TGTGCCAGCAGTGGGTTAAGACAATCTAACTATGGCTACACCTTC
CASSGLRQSNYGYTF
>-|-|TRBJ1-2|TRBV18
TGTGCCAGCTCACCGATAGATGTTTTAGCTAACTATGGCTACACCTTC
CASSPIDVLANYGYTF
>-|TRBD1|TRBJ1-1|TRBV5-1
TGCGCCAGCAGCGCCTGGACAGGTGATCAAGCTTTCTTT
CASSAWTGDQAFF
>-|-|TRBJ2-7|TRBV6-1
TGTGCCAGCAGTGATGGGCAGGGGTTATGGGAGCAGTACTTC
CASSDGQGLWEQYF
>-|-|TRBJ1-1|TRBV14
TGTGCCAGCAGCATCGACAGGAACACTGAAGCTTTCTTT
CASSIDRNTEAFF
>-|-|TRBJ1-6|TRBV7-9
TGTGCCAGCAGCTTACTACAGGATAATTCACCCCTCCACTTT
CASSLLQDNSPLHF
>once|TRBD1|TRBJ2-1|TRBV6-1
TGTGCCAGCAGCCCCACAGGGGGCGGTGAGCAGTTCTTC
CASSPTGGGEQFF
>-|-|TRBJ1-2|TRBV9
TGTGCCAGCAGCGTAGGGCCAGGGCACGGCTACACCTTC
CASSVGPGHGYTF
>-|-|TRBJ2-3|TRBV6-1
TGTGCCAGCAGTGGGGTGGGGAGCACAGATACGCAGTATTTT
CASSGVGSTDTQYF
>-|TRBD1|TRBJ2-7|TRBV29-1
TGCAGCGTCCGACAGGGGGCCTACGAGCAGTACTTC
CSVRQGAYEQYF
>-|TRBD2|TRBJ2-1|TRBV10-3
TGTGCCATCGGCTCTAGCGGGGGTCTTAGCTCCTACAATGAGCAGTTCTTC
CAIGSSGGLSSYNEQFF
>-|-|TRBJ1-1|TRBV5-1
TGCGCCAGCAGCTTGGGCAGGACTGAAGCTTTCTTT
CASSLGRTEAFF
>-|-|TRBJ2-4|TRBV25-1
TGTGCCAGCACCCTGACGTTGGGAGCCAAAAACATTCAGTACTTC
CASTLTLGAKNIQYF
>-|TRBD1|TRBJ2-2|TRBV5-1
TGCGCCAGCAGTGATCCGGGACAGGGGAACACCGGGGAGCTGTTTTTT
CASSDPGQGNTGELFF
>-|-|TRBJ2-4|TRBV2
TGTGCCAGCAGTGCCGGTGAGATAGCCAAAAACATTCAGTACTTC
CASSAGEIAKNIQYF
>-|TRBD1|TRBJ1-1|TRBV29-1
TGCAGCGTGTGGACAGGGATCACTGAAGCTTTCTTT
CSVWTGITEAFF
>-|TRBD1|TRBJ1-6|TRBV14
TGTGCCAGCAGGAGAGGGACAGGGCAAAATAATTCACCCCTCCACTTT
CASRRGTGQNNSPLHF
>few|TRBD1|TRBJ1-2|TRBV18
TGTGCCAGCTCTCCGGACAGGGGGCGCGGGGGCTACACCTTC
CASSPDRGRGGYTF
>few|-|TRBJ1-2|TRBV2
TGTGCCAGACTGGACATTTCTAACTATGGCTACACCTTC
CARLDISNYGYTF
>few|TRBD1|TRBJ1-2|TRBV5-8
TGTGCCAGCAGCTTGGACAGGGGGCGGGGTGGCTACACCTTC
CASSLDRGRGGYTF
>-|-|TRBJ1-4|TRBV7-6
TGTGCCAGCAGCTTACCGTCAGGCGGTGAAAAACTGTTTTTT
CASSLPSGGEKLFF
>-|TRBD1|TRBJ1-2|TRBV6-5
TGTGCCAGCAACCCAGGACAGGGGGCGGGTGGCTACACCTTC
CASNPGQGAGGYTF
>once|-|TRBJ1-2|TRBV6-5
TGTGCCAGCAGTTACTATAGGGGAGTTGGGGGTGACACCTTC
CASSYYRGVGGDTF
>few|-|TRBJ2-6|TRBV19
TGTGCCAGTAGTATAGGTCAGCAGGCATTCTCTGGGGCCAACGTCCTGACTTTC
CASSIGQQAFSGANVLTF
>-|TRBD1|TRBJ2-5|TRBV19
TGTGCCAGTAGTGGGACAGGGGGAGAGACCCAGTACTTC
CASSGTGGETQYF
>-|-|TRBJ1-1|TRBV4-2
TGTGCCAGCAGCCATCTTGTTGCGAACACTGAAGCTTTCTTT
CASSHLVANTEAFF
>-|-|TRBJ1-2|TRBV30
TGTGCCTGGACCGGGCAGAGCAACTATGGCTACACCTTC
CAWTGQSNYGYTF
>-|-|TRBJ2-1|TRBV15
TGTGCCACCAGCCGGTCCTCTACTGAGCAGTTCTTC
CATSRSSTEQFF
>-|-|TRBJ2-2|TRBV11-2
TGTGCCAGCAGTCGGGGGCGCATCACCGGGGAGCTGTTTTTT
CASSRGRITGELFF
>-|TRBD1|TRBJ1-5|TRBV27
TGTGCCAGCAGTTATACCGGGACAGGGGCCGGGAGCAATCAGCCCCAGCATTTT
CASSYTGTGAGSNQPQHF
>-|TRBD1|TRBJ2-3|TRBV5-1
TGCGCCAGCAGCGCACTCGCTAGGACAGGGCCAGATACGCAGTATTTT
CASSALARTGPDTQYF
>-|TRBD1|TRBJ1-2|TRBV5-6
TGTGCCAGCAGCTTTGGGACAGGGGTCGGCTACACCTTC
CASSFGTGVGYTF
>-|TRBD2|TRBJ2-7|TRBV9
TGTGCCAGCAGCGAGGGACTAGCGGGGGCCTACGAGCAGTACTTC
CASSEGLAGAYEQYF
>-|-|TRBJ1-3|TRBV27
TGTGCCAGCAGTCCCGGCATCGTTAATCGCCCTGGAAACACCATATATTTT
CASSPGIVNRPGNTIYF
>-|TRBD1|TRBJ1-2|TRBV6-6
TGTGCCAGCAGTTATGCGGACAGGGTGGAGGGCTACACCTTC
CASSYADRVEGYTF
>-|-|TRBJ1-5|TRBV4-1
TGCGCCAGCAGCCCTGGGATGTATAGCAATCAGCCCCAGCATTTT
CASSPGMYSNQPQHF
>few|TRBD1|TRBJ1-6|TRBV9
TGTGCCAGCAGCGTAGGGGGGACAGTGAATTCACCCCTCCACTTT
CASSVGGTVNSPLHF
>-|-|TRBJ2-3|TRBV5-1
TGCGCCAGCAGCTTCGGGCCAGATACGCAGTATTTT
CASSFGPDTQYF